The rows below give T cell receptor beta chains drawn from one sample of a study of CXCR3-negative and CXCR3-positive naive CD8 T cells. TCRdb re-analyzed the 5' RACE reads; it lists each CDR3 protein once, without DNA. The specimen's table records around 140,000 distinct CDR3 sequences. Sequencing used naive CXCR3- CD8+ T cells from blood. The receptors come from a human donor in good health. Some clones in this sample may be carry-over from other donors' samples. Both conserved end residues are part of each CDR3.

v_call: TRBV15; cdr3_length: 15; j_call: TRBJ2-7; cdr3_aa: CATSRDGGGAYEQYF
v_call: TRBV3-1; cdr3_length: 15; j_call: TRBJ2-5; cdr3_aa: CASSQDPGTEETQYF
v_call: TRBV4-3; cdr3_length: 14; j_call: TRBJ1-1; cdr3_aa: CASSQYSVNTEAFF
v_call: TRBV29-1; cdr3_length: 12; j_call: TRBJ2-1; cdr3_aa: CSVSGIYNEQFF
v_call: TRBV4-3; cdr3_length: 14; j_call: TRBJ1-6; cdr3_aa: CASSQEDGDSPLHF
v_call: TRBV29-1; cdr3_length: 11; j_call: TRBJ2-7; cdr3_aa: CSVEIAYEQYF
v_call: TRBV5-1; cdr3_length: 14; j_call: TRBJ1-1; cdr3_aa: CASSLATTNTEAFF
v_call: TRBV28; cdr3_length: 16; j_call: TRBJ2-1; cdr3_aa: CASTAGVPSSYNEQFF
v_call: TRBV6-6; cdr3_length: 13; j_call: TRBJ2-7; cdr3_aa: CASSYGQSYEQYF
v_call: TRBV9; cdr3_length: 15; j_call: TRBJ2-2; cdr3_aa: CASSGSGANTGELFF
v_call: TRBV6-1; cdr3_length: 15; j_call: TRBJ2-7; cdr3_aa: CASSEVAGSSYEQYF
v_call: TRBV5-1; cdr3_length: 14; j_call: TRBJ1-1; cdr3_aa: CASSFDREETEAFF
v_call: TRBV29-1; cdr3_length: 13; j_call: TRBJ2-7; cdr3_aa: CSVEDGTGYEQYF
v_call: TRBV29-1; cdr3_length: 12; j_call: TRBJ2-1; cdr3_aa: CSVEPPYNEQFF
v_call: TRBV29-1; cdr3_length: 15; j_call: TRBJ2-1; cdr3_aa: CSVDVSLAGPSGQFF
v_call: TRBV29-1; cdr3_length: 14; j_call: TRBJ2-2; cdr3_aa: CSVSTGLNTGELFF
v_call: TRBV29-1; cdr3_length: 13; j_call: TRBJ2-7; cdr3_aa: CSVGSSGSYEQYF
v_call: TRBV7-8; cdr3_length: 14; j_call: TRBJ2-7; cdr3_aa: CASSSWEETYEQYF
v_call: TRBV19; cdr3_length: 19; j_call: TRBJ2-6; cdr3_aa: CASSQRAFSSETLGNVLTF
v_call: TRBV5-1; cdr3_length: 13; j_call: TRBJ2-7; cdr3_aa: CASSSRGWDEQYF
v_call: TRBV29-1; cdr3_length: 14; j_call: TRBJ2-7; cdr3_aa: CSVEVGTLSYEQYF
v_call: TRBV12-3/TRBV12-4; cdr3_length: 13; j_call: TRBJ2-2; cdr3_aa: CASSFAVTGELFF
v_call: TRBV28; cdr3_length: 14; j_call: TRBJ2-3; cdr3_aa: CASSVTSATDTQYF
v_call: TRBV7-2; cdr3_length: 11; j_call: TRBJ2-1; cdr3_aa: CASSLGLDVVF
v_call: TRBV29-1; cdr3_length: 18; j_call: TRBJ2-2; cdr3_aa: CSVAAYRDRGRYTGELFF
v_call: TRBV28; cdr3_length: 15; j_call: TRBJ2-1; cdr3_aa: CASSLKGQFYNEQFF
v_call: TRBV7-9; cdr3_length: 15; j_call: TRBJ1-5; cdr3_aa: CASSYGRREGQPQHF
v_call: TRBV14; cdr3_length: 16; j_call: TRBJ2-5; cdr3_aa: CASSPKSGQPVETQYF
v_call: TRBV12-3/TRBV12-4; cdr3_length: 14; j_call: TRBJ2-7; cdr3_aa: CASSLGQGPLEQYF
v_call: TRBV5-1; cdr3_length: 13; j_call: TRBJ1-5; cdr3_aa: CASSLAPNQPQHF
v_call: TRBV25-1; cdr3_length: 13; j_call: TRBJ2-2; cdr3_aa: CASSVSNTGELLF
v_call: TRBV7-9; cdr3_length: 16; j_call: TRBJ2-7; cdr3_aa: CASSLEMGAYSYEQYF
v_call: TRBV29-1; cdr3_length: 13; j_call: TRBJ2-2; cdr3_aa: CSVGTSNTGELFF
v_call: TRBV20-1; cdr3_length: 15; j_call: TRBJ2-1; cdr3_aa: CSARDRGLAGNEQFF
v_call: TRBV28; cdr3_length: 15; j_call: TRBJ1-2; cdr3_aa: CASSILSGRLEGYTF
v_call: TRBV7-9; cdr3_length: 14; j_call: TRBJ2-1; cdr3_aa: CASSSASGPNDQFF
v_call: TRBV10-3; cdr3_length: 21; j_call: TRBJ2-1; cdr3_aa: CAITRTSGGPNISNSYNEQFF
v_call: TRBV6-2/TRBV6-3; cdr3_length: 14; j_call: TRBJ2-1; cdr3_aa: CASRPIADINEQFF
v_call: TRBV29-1; cdr3_length: 15; j_call: TRBJ2-7; cdr3_aa: CSAWTSGTTSYGQYF
v_call: TRBV29-1; cdr3_length: 12; j_call: TRBJ2-7; cdr3_aa: CSARDGRREQYF